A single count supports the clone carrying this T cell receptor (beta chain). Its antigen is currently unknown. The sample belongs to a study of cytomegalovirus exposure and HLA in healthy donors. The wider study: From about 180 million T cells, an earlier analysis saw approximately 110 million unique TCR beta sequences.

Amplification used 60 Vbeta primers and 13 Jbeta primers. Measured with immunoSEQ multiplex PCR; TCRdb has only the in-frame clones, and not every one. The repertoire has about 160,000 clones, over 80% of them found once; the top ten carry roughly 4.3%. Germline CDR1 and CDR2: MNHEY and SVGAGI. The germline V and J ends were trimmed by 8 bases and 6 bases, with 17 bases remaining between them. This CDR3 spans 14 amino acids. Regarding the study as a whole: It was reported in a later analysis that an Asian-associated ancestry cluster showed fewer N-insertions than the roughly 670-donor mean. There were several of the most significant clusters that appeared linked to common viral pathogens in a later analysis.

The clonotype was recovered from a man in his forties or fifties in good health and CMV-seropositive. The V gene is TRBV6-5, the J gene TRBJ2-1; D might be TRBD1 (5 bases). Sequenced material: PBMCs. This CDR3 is CASGRVTAVNEQFF. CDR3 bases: TGTGCCAGCGGCAGGGTCACTGCGGTCAATGAGCAGTTCTTC.